Sequencing of this T cell receptor (beta chain) was carried out in a study of T cell responses to AZD1222 COVID-19 vaccine. The study's findings and limits: Distributed over spike, vaccine-associated CD4 TCRs predominated at 160-218 and 743-854. Sampling captured repertoires only after the peak T cell response.

Clones were sequenced by immunoSEQ multiplex PCR, and TCRdb holds only the in-frame ones, with some missing. The sample holds around 80,000 clones, roughly 90% seen once. CDR3 length equals 14 residues. V gave up 8 bases and J gave up 4 bases, with 17 bases separating them. CDR1 and CDR2 (germline): MDHEN, SYDVKM. Worth noting for this clone: What it binds is unknown.

The chain couples TRBV28 to TRBJ1-1; D gene uncertain. The source was peripheral blood, collected on day 0 of AZD1222 vaccination. This TCR derives from an adult in good health. Here the CDR3 reads CASGWEILRTEAFF. As DNA, the CDR3 is TGTGCCAGCGGTTGGGAGATTTTACGCACTGAAGCTTTCTTT.